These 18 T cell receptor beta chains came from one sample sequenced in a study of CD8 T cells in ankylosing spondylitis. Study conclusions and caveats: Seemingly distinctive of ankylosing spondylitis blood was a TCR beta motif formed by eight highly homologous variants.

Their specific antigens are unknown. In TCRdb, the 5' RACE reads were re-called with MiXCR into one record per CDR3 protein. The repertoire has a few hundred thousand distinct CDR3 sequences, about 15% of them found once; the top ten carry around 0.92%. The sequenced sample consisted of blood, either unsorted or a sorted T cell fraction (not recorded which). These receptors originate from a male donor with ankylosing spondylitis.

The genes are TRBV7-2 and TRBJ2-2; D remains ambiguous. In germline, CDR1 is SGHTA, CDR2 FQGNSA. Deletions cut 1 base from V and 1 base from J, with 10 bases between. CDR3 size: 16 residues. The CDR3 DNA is TGTGCCAGCAGCTTAGATGGTCTCAGGAACACCGGGGAGCTGTTTTTT. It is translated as CASSLDGLRNTGELFF.

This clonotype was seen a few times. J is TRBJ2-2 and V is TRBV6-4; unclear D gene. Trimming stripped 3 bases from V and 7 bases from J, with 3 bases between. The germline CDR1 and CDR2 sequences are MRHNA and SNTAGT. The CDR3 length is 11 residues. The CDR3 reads CASSEGGELFF. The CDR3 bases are TGTGCCAGCAGTGAAGGCGGGGAGCTGTTTTTT.

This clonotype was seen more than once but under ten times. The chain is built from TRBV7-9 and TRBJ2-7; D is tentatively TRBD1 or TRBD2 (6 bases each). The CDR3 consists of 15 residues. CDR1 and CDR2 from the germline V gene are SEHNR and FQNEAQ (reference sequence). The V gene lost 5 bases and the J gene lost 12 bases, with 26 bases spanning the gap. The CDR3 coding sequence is TGTGCCAGCAGCCCCCCGGGACCGGGGCGAGGGGGGTTGTACTTC. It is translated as CASSPPGPGRGGLYF.

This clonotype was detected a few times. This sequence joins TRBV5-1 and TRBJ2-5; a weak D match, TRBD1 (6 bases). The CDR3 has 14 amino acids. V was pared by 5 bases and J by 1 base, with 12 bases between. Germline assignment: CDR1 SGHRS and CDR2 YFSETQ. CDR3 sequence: CASRPGTTQETQYF. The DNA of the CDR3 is TGCGCCAGCAGACCCGGGACAACCCAAGAGACCCAGTACTTC.

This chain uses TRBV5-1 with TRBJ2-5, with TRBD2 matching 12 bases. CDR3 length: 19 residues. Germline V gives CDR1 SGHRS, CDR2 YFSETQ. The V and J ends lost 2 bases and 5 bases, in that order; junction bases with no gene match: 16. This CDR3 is CASSFPLTSGRMRLETQYF. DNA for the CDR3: TGCGCCAGCAGCTTCCCCCTTACTAGCGGGAGGATGCGACTGGAGACCCAGTACTTC.

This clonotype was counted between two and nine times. In DNA, the CDR3 is TGTGCCACCAGCAGAAAGAGGAGCACCTACGAGCAGTACTTC. This codes for CATSRKRSTYEQYF. The chain carries TRBV15 and TRBJ2-7; D remains ambiguous. The V end lost 2 bases, the J end lost 2 bases, and 10 bases lay between the germline ends. Per the germline V gene, CDR1 is LNHNV and CDR2 is YYDKDF (reference sequence). CDR3 length: 14 residues.

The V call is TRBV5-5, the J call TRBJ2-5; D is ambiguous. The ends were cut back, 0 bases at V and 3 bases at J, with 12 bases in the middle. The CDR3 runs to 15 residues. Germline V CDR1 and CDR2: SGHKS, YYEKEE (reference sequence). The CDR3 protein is CASSLAPENEETQYF. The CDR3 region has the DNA TGTGCCAGCAGCTTGGCCCCAGAGAATGAAGAGACCCAGTACTTC.

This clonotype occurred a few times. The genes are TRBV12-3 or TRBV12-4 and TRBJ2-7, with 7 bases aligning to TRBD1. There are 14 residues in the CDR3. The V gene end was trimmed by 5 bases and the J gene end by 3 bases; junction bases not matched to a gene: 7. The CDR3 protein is CASSPSDRLYEQYF. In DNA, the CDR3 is TGTGCCAGCAGTCCATCGGACAGGCTCTACGAGCAGTACTTC.

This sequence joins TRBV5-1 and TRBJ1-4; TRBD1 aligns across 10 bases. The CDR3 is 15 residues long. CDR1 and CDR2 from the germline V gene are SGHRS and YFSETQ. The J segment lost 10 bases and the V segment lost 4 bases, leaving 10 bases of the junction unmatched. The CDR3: CASSPSRDRGPKLFF. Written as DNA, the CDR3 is TGCGCCAGCAGCCCGTCCCGGGACAGGGGCCCAAAACTGTTTTTT.

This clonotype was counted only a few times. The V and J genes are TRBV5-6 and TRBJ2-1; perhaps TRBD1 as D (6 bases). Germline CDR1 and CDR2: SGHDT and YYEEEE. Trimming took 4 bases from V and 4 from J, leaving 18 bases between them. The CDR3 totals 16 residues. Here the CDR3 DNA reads TGTGCCAGCAGCGCAGGCGACAGGTACCCATACAATGAGCAGTTCTTC. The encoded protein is CASSAGDRYPYNEQFF. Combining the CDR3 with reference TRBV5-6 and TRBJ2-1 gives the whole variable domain DAGVTQSPTHLIKTRGQQVTLRCSPKSGHDTVSWYQQALGQGPQFIFQYYEEEERQRGNFPDRFSGHQFPNYSSELNVNALLLGDSALYLCASSAGDRYPYNEQFFGPGTRLTVL.

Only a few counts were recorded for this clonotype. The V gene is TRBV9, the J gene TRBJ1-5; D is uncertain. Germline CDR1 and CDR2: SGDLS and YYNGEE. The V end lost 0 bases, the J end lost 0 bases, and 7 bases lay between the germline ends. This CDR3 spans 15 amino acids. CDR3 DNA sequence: TGTGCCAGCAGCGTAGGCGATTCTAGCAATCAGCCCCAGCATTTT. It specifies CASSVGDSSNQPQHF.

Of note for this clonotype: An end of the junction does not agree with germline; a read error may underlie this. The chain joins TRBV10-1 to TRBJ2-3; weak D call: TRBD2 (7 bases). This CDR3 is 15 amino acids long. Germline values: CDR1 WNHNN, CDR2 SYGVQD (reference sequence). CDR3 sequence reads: CASSESVGGPDTQYF. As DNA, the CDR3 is TGTGCCAGCAGTGAGTCGGTCGGGGGGCCAGATACGCAGTATTTT.

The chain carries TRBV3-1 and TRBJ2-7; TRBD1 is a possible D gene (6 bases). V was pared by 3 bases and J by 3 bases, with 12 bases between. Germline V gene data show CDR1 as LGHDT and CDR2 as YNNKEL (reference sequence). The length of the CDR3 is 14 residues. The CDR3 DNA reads TGTGCCAGCAGCCATTCCGGGACACACTACGAGCAGTACTTC. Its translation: CASSHSGTHYEQYF.

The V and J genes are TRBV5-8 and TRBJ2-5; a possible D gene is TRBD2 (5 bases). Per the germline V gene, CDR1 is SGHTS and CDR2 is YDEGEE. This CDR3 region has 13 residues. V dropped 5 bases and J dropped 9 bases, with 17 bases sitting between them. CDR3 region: CASRVRTDRSQYF. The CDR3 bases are TGTGCCAGCAGAGTTAGGACTGACCGGTCCCAGTACTTC.

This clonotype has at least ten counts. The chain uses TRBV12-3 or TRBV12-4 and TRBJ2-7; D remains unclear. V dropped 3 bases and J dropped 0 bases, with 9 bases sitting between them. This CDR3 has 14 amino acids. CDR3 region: CASSFRHTSYEQYF. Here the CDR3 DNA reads TGTGCCAGCAGTTTTAGGCACACCTCCTACGAGCAGTACTTC.

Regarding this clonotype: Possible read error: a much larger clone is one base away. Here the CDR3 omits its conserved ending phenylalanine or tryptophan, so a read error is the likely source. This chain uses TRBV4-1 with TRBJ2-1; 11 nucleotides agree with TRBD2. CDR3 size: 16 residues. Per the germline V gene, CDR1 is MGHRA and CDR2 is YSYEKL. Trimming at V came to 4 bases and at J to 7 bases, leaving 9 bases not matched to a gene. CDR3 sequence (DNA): TGCGCCAGCAGCCCAATTAGCGGGAGGGTTAGTAATGAGCAGTTCTCC. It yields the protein CASSPISGRVSNEQFS.

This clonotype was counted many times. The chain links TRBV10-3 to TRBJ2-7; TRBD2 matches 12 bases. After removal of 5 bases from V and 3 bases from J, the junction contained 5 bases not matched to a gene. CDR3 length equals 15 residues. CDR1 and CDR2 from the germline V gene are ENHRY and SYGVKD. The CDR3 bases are TGTGCCATCAGTCGACTAGCGGGAGATGTCTACGAGCAGTACTTC. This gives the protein CAISRLAGDVYEQYF.

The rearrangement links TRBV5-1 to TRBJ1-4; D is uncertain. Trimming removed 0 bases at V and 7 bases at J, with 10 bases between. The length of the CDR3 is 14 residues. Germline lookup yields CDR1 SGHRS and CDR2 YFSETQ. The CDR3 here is CASSLGEAGEKLFF. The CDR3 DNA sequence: TGCGCCAGCAGCTTGGGGGAGGCGGGTGAAAAACTGTTTTTT.